This T cell receptor (beta chain) was identified during a study of shared clonotypes between healthy human individuals. Repertoires were generated with immunoSEQ multiplex PCR, while TCRdb's copy carries only in-frame clones and drops some. The repertoire holds around 2.3 million clones, more than 90% seen once, with 0.1% to 0.15% in the top ten. As for this clone: The sample contains more than one DNA sequence encoding this CDR3.

Germline CDR1 is MNHNS and CDR2 is SASEGT. This CDR3 is built from 12 residues. The V gene lost 2 bases and the J gene lost 2 bases, with 4 bases spanning the gap. This clonotype was obtained from a man in his late teens or twenties in good health. This chain uses TRBV6-1 with TRBJ2-7, with D uncertain. Sequencing input: naive CD4+ T cells sorted from blood. Subset defined: CD45RA+ positively selected. The CDR3 bases are TGTGCCAGCAGTGAAAGGGCCTACGAGCAGTACTTC. Protein sequence: CASSERAYEQYF.